This entry lists 5 T cell receptor beta chains sequenced from one sample in a study of T cell responses to AZD1222 COVID-19 vaccine. The repertoire was sequenced with immunoSEQ multiplex PCR; TCRdb's copy has only in-frame clones and lacks some. This sample carries about 140,000 clones, 90% to 95% of them seen once, and the ten largest clones take 1.5% to 2%. The sequences come from peripheral blood, collected on day 0 of AZD1222 vaccination. The receptors were sampled from an adult in good health.

This chain uses TRBV19 with TRBJ1-6, with TRBD1 identical over 8 bases. Germline CDR1 and CDR2: LNHDA and SQIVND (reference sequence). This CDR3 has 13 amino acids. V shed 11 bases, J shed 7 bases, and the junction held 7 bases outside the gene matches. In DNA, the CDR3 is TGTGCCTGTCAGGGGGCCCCCAATTCACCCCTCCACTTT. This codes for CACQGAPNSPLHF. The whole variable domain, filled in from reference TRBV19 and TRBJ1-6, reads DGGITQSPKYLFRKEGQNVTLSCEQNLNHDAMYWYRQDPGQGLRLIYYSQIVNDFQKGDIAEGYSVSREKKESFPLTVTSAQKNPTAFYLCACQGAPNSPLHFGNGTRLTVT.

The CDR3 region has the DNA TGCGCCAGCAGCTCGGGACAGACGAATGAAAAACTGTTTTTT. Its protein product is CASSSGQTNEKLFF. The V call is TRBV5-1, the J call TRBJ1-4; 7 bases line up with TRBD1. The J segment lost 5 bases and the V segment lost 3 bases, leaving 4 bases of the junction unmatched. Germline values: CDR1 SGHRS, CDR2 YFSETQ. This CDR3 has 14 residues.

This clone was seen a single time. This chain joins TRBV19 and TRBJ1-3; D unresolved. The germline gives CDR1 LNHDA, CDR2 SQIVND (reference sequence). The CDR3 contains 15 residues. Trimming left V 5 bases short and J 0 bases short, with 11 bases between. The CDR3 is CASSFGPTSGNTIYF. The CDR3 DNA is TGTGCCAGTAGTTTCGGACCGACCTCTGGAAACACCATATATTTT.

V is TRBV3-1 (or the pseudogene TRBV3-2) and J is TRBJ2-2; D may be TRBD1 or TRBD2 (5 bases each). The V end was cut by 1 base, the J end by 6 bases, with 18 bases between. Germline V gives CDR1 LGHDT, CDR2 YNNKEL (reference sequence). The CDR3 spans 17 residues. The CDR3 bases are TGTGCCAGCAGCCAAGTGGACTTGGGGGTTGGTGCCGGGGAGCTGTTTTTT. As protein: CASSQVDLGVGAGELFF.

The CDR3 protein is CASSYPGLAGIGELFF. The CDR3 DNA sequence: TGTGCCAGCTCATACCCGGGACTAGCGGGAATCGGGGAGCTGTTTTTT. The chain is built from TRBV9 and TRBJ2-2, with 13 bases aligning to TRBD2. Germline V gene lookup returns CDR1 SGDLS and CDR2 YYNGEE. The CDR3 is 16 amino acids. After removal of 7 bases from V and 7 bases from J, the junction contained 10 bases not matched to a gene.